This T cell receptor (beta chain) was sequenced in a study of technical replicates of blood from several donors. The repertoire was sequenced with immunoSEQ multiplex PCR; TCRdb's copy has only in-frame clones and lacks some. The top ten hold around 0.2% of the sample, which has under 90,000 clones, approximately 97% seen once. The germline V gene encodes CDR1 SGHNT and CDR2 YYREEE (reference sequence). V trimming: 6 bases; J trimming: 0 bases; junction bases outside the gene matches: 6. This CDR3 has 15 amino acids. This sequence was found in a human donor in good health. The sample was T cells isolated from PBMCs. The chain is built from TRBV5-4 and TRBJ2-3; TRBD2 matches 8 bases. The CDR3 DNA follows: TGTGCCAGCACTGGGGTAGCGGGGAGCACAGATACGCAGTATTTT. Translated, it gives CASTGVAGSTDTQYF.